The 19 T cell receptor beta chains presented below share a single source sample, sequenced in a study of control samples from healthy donors and cancer patients. This table comes from immunoSEQ multiplex PCR, and its TCRdb copy is limited to in-frame clones, with some not included. The repertoire holds roughly 50,000 clones, with around 97% as singletons. Input material: blood. These receptors were taken from a woman in her 30s in good health.

The rearrangement joins TRBV19 to TRBJ2-7, with TRBD1 matching 11 bases. The germline CDR1 and CDR2 sequences are LNHDA and SQIVND (reference sequence). The CDR3 is 15 residues long. V trimming: 3 bases; J trimming: 3 bases; junction bases outside the gene matches: 4. In nucleotides, the CDR3 is TGTGCCAGTAGTATGGGGGACAGGGGGATCTACGAGCAGTACTTC. Encoded protein: CASSMGDRGIYEQYF.

The CDR3 reads CASPSGTDYTDTQYF. The CDR3 DNA follows: TGTGCCAGCCCCTCCGGGACGGATTACACAGATACGCAGTATTTT. This chain connects TRBV14 to TRBJ2-3; D possibly uses TRBD1 or TRBD2 (5 bases each). Germline CDR1 and CDR2: SGHDN and FVKESK. V was cut by 8 bases and J by 2 bases, with 17 bases left in between. The CDR3 is made up of 15 amino acids.

The chain joins TRBV3-1 (or the pseudogene TRBV3-2) to TRBJ2-2, with D unresolved. With 1 base removed from V and 7 bases from J, the gap between germline ends came to 13 bases. The CDR3 consists of 15 residues. Germline CDR1 is LGHDT and CDR2 is YNNKEL (reference sequence). The CDR3 sequence is CASSQGLGAIGELFF. The CDR3 nucleotides are TGTGCCAGCAGCCAAGGTTTAGGAGCCATCGGGGAGCTGTTTTTT.

V and J are TRBV5-4 and TRBJ1-6; no definite D call. Germline V gene data show CDR1 as SGHNT and CDR2 as YYREEE (reference sequence). V gave up 0 bases and J gave up 6 bases, with 7 bases separating them. The CDR3 spans 14 residues. The CDR3 sequence: CASSLGVGNSPLHF. The CDR3 DNA follows: TGTGCCAGCAGCTTGGGGGTGGGTAATTCACCCCTCCACTTT.

The chain couples TRBV28 to TRBJ2-1; 10 positions agree with TRBD1. Germline loops: CDR1 MDHEN, CDR2 SYDVKM. Trimming took 10 bases from V and 7 from J; bases not matched to a gene: 7. The CDR3 extends over 13 amino acids. CDR3 coding DNA: TGTGCCACCACGGACAGGGGGAGAAATGAGCAGTTCTTC. Translated, it gives CATTDRGRNEQFF.

This chain connects TRBV5-4 to TRBJ2-5, with 9 bases that match TRBD1. Germline V CDR1 and CDR2: SGHNT, YYREEE (reference sequence). V lost 6 bases to trimming and J lost 1 base; unmatched junction nucleotides: 10. This CDR3 comprises 16 residues. CDR3 DNA: TGTGCCAGCACCTACCAAAGGGGACAGGGCCAAGAGACCCAGTACTTC. Translating gives CASTYQRGQGQETQYF.

This clone showed up just once. The chain is built from TRBV18 and TRBJ1-5; a weak D match, TRBD1 (6 bases). CDR1 and CDR2 (germline): KGHSH, LQKENI. The CDR3 runs 13 residues. V was cut by 5 bases and J by 5 bases, with 10 bases left in between. CDR3 sequence: CASSSDRDQPQHF. For the CDR3, the DNA is TGTGCCAGCTCATCGGACAGAGATCAGCCCCAGCATTTT.

The chain carries TRBV2 and TRBJ2-5; possibly TRBD1 or TRBD2 for D (5 bases each). CDR1 and CDR2 from the germline V gene are SNHLY and FYNNEI. This CDR3 comprises 15 residues. V gave up 4 bases and J gave up 5 bases, with 17 bases separating them. CDR3 nucleotides: TGTGCCAGCAGTGCCGGGGCCCTTGGTGGGGAGACCCAGTACTTC. Residues: CASSAGALGGETQYF. Full variable domain (rest looked up from reference TRBV2 and TRBJ2-5): EPEVTQTPSHQVTQMGQEVILRCVPISNHLYFYWYRQILGQKVEFLVSFYNNEISEKSEIFDDQFSVERPDGSNFTLKIRSTKLEDSAMYFCASSAGALGGETQYFGPGTRLLVL.

The rearrangement joins TRBV19 to TRBJ2-1; D unresolved. The CDR3 contains 12 residues. Trimming stripped 3 bases from V and 9 bases from J, with 9 bases between. Germline V gene sequence: CDR1 LNHDA, CDR2 SQIVND (reference sequence). The CDR3 coding sequence is TGTGCCAGTAGTATGTCTCCCGGTGAGCAGTTCTTC. Amino acids: CASSMSPGEQFF.

V is TRBV4-1 and J is TRBJ2-2, with 10 bases fitting TRBD2. The CDR3 sequence is 17 residues long. CDR1 is MGHRA, CDR2 YSYEKL, per germline. J lost 5 bases, V lost 0 bases, and 6 bases had no gene match. The CDR3 sequence: CASSQEGLASWTGELFF. The DNA for the CDR3 is TGCGCCAGCAGCCAAGAGGGACTAGCGAGTTGGACCGGGGAGCTGTTTTTT.

This chain connects TRBV15 to TRBJ2-1; 11 nucleotides agree with TRBD2. The CDR3 runs 16 residues. V dropped 3 bases and J dropped 5; count of bases not matched to a gene: 6. The germline V gene encodes CDR1 LNHNV and CDR2 YYDKDF (reference sequence). In DNA, the CDR3 is TGTGCCACCAGCAGTCGGCTAGCGGGAGGAGACAATGAGCAGTTCTTC. It codes for CATSSRLAGGDNEQFF.

V and J are TRBV6-5 and TRBJ2-7; TRBD2 aligns across 7 bases. V shed 8 bases, J shed 3 bases, and the junction held 10 bases outside the gene matches. CDR1 is MNHEY and CDR2 is SVGAGI in the germline V gene. The CDR3 is made up of 14 amino acids. CDR3 amino acids: CASDREGLFYEQYF. The DNA for the CDR3 is TGTGCCAGCGATAGGGAGGGCCTTTTCTACGAGCAGTACTTC.

The V gene is TRBV6-6, the J gene TRBJ2-3; D might be TRBD1 or TRBD2, each matching 5 bases. The CDR3 totals 13 residues. Trimming shortened V by 6 bases and J by 4 bases, and 11 bases separated the two germline ends. CDR1 is MNHNY, CDR2 SVGAGI, per germline (reference sequence). The CDR3 DNA follows: TGTGCCAGCAGGGGCCGGGGCGCAGATACGCAGTATTTT. Protein: CASRGRGADTQYF.

The V call is TRBV5-6, the J call TRBJ2-7; D uncertain. The CDR3 consists of 13 residues. V lost 0 bases, J lost 2 bases, and 6 bases lay in between. Germline values: CDR1 SGHDT, CDR2 YYEEEE. CDR3 sequence: CASSLGVAYEQYF. CDR3 nucleotides: TGTGCCAGCAGCTTGGGCGTAGCCTACGAGCAGTACTTC. Full variable domain (outside the CDR3, taken from reference TRBV5-6 and TRBJ2-7): DAGVTQSPTHLIKTRGQQVTLRCSPKSGHDTVSWYQQALGQGPQFIFQYYEEEERQRGNFPDRFSGHQFPNYSSELNVNALLLGDSALYLCASSLGVAYEQYFGPGTRLTVT.

This rearrangement joins TRBV6-1 to TRBJ2-1; TRBD2 is a possible D gene (5 bases). The CDR3 spans 12 residues. The germline CDR1 and CDR2 sequences are MNHNS and SASEGT. Trimming stripped 3 bases from V and 7 bases from J, with 7 bases between. The CDR3 is CASSDRTNEQFF. CDR3 nucleotide sequence: TGTGCCAGCAGTGACCGGACTAATGAGCAGTTCTTC.

V gene TRBV6-1 combines with J gene TRBJ1-5; D is perhaps TRBD1 (5 bases). The CDR3 extends over 16 amino acids. Deletions cut 2 bases from V and 4 bases from J, with 15 bases between. The V gene's germline CDR1 is MNHNS and CDR2 SASEGT. Here the CDR3 reads CASSELGQGLNQPQHF. The DNA for the CDR3 is TGTGCCAGCAGTGAACTAGGGCAGGGCCTAAATCAGCCCCAGCATTTT.

CDR3 protein: CASSEPLSRDRGPEAFF. The CDR3 DNA reads TGCGCCAGCAGTGAGCCCCTTTCCCGGGACAGGGGTCCTGAAGCTTTCTTT. The gene calls are TRBV10-2 and TRBJ1-1; TRBD1 aligns across 10 bases. J was trimmed by 6 bases and V by 2 bases; bases with no gene match: 12. The CDR3 is 17 amino acids. In germline, CDR1 is WSHSY, CDR2 SAAADI.

The gene calls are TRBV4-1 and TRBJ2-1; 9 bases fit TRBD2. Germline loops: CDR1 MGHRA, CDR2 YSYEKL. The CDR3 sequence is 16 residues long. J lost 8 bases, V lost 0 bases, and 8 bases had no gene match. The CDR3 nucleotides read TGCGCCAGCAGCCAAGAACCAGGGCGGGAGGGCGATGAGCAGTTCTTC. Translated, it gives CASSQEPGREGDEQFF.

The chain has TRBV6-1 and TRBJ1-3; no clear D. Germline V gene sequence: CDR1 MNHNS, CDR2 SASEGT. V dropped 2 bases and J dropped 0 bases, with 5 bases sitting between them. The CDR3 sequence is 14 residues long. Written as DNA, the CDR3 is TGTGCCAGCAGTGAACCCAGCTCTGGAAACACCATATATTTT. Translation: CASSEPSSGNTIYF.